This is a list of T cell receptor beta chains from one sample in a study of T-cell reconstitution after alpha-beta-depleted transplantation in children. Using its own MiXCR run on the PCR reads, TCRdb lists one record per CDR3 protein. The sample records roughly 420,000 distinct CDR3 sequences, roughly 15% being singletons. This specimen was PBMCs, mostly from graft donor cells, taken 360 days after TCRalphabeta/CD19-depleted stem cell transplant. These receptors all stem from a boy younger than two who had a stem cell transplant for Wiskott-Aldrich syndrome, so the T cells may come from the graft donor. The CDR3 runs from the conserved cysteine through the conserved F or W.

v_gene,CDR3aa
TRBV10-3,CAISETGTGREQYF
TRBV20-1,CSASQTGLTDTQYF
TRBV29-1,CSVVDTGRTDTQYF
TRBV14,CASSQVLTEQYF
TRBV6-2/TRBV6-3,CASSQLTSEAGELFF
TRBV29-1,CSAKRGASGELFF
TRBV20-1,CSASEGGAVYEQYF
TRBV4-1,CASSQILFPASSYEQYF
TRBV12-3/TRBV12-4,CASSLKGQGNSPLHF
TRBV12-3/TRBV12-4,CASSLALGTRSGEQFF
TRBV4-1,CASSQGPRDRGAYNEQFF
TRBV24-1,CATSDPGTSGHQETQYF
TRBV5-1,CASTFQGGTEAFF
TRBV19,CASRREDSTNEKLFF
TRBV12-3/TRBV12-4,CASRLAGGPGNEQFF
TRBV20-1,CSAHLDREDTQYF
TRBV20-1,CSARDPGQGGTLYEQYF
TRBV28,CASSPLARTDDEQYF
TRBV20-1,CSASGSKYPERYEQYF
TRBV20-1,CSARDLTQTYEQYF
TRBV11-2,CASSLNSREQFF
TRBV12-3/TRBV12-4,CASSFLRTETQYF
TRBV5-1,CASKKGQGSNQPQHF
TRBV11-2,CASSSRSSQTPSTDTQYF
TRBV11-2,CASSLDHRPLPHRDTQYF
TRBV12-3/TRBV12-4,CASSRGQGYMNTEAFF
TRBV27,CASSLSGRTGEYF
TRBV5-6,CASSLGDGLNEQFF
TRBV5-1,CASSIDSRKTTPENTGELFF
TRBV12-3/TRBV12-4,CASSLTARGWHTDTQYF
TRBV19,CASSIAGGIETQYF
TRBV12-3/TRBV12-4,CASSLGDLAAQYF